The 27 T cell receptor beta chains below come from one sample, sequenced in a study of blood T cells in healthy people across ages. It was with a sample-barcoded 5' primer and a J-beta primer mix that a second PCR of roughly 7 to 12 cycles was run. TCRdb re-derived calls from the 5' RACE reads in MiXCR, one entry per CDR3 protein. The top ten hold around 3.4% of the sample, which has fewer than 800,000 distinct CDR3 sequences, around 21% seen once. Material for sequencing was blood. These receptors were collected from a man in his 70s in good health.

The gene calls are TRBV18 and TRBJ2-4; D ambiguous. CDR3 length: 15 residues. Germline CDR1 and CDR2: KGHSH and LQKENI. The V end was cut by 0 bases, the J end by 0 bases, with 6 bases between. This chain's CDR3 is CASSPPTVAKNIQYF. CDR3 DNA sequence: TGTGCCAGCTCACCACCCACCGTAGCCAAAAACATTCAGTACTTC.

A few counts support this clonotype. V usage is TRBV20-1 and J usage is TRBJ2-5, with TRBD2 matching 7 bases. V shed 3 bases and J 3 bases; nucleotides not matched to a gene: 4. The CDR3 covers 13 residues. Germline V gene sequence: CDR1 DFQATT, CDR2 SNEGSKA (reference sequence). DNA of the CDR3: TGCAGTGCTAGCAGGACTAGTAAAGAGACCCAGTACTTC. Protein product: CSASRTSKETQYF.

This clonotype was seen more than once but under ten times. The gene calls are TRBV5-1 and TRBJ2-5; 14 bases are shared with TRBD2. The J call may be wrong; the DNA end is better matched by TRBJ2-1. The CDR3 is made up of 17 amino acids. Germline V CDR1 and CDR2: SGHRS, YFSETQ. The CDR3 region is CASSTGTSGSRGNEQFF. The CDR3 DNA is TGCGCCAGCTCCACAGGGACTAGCGGGAGTCGGGGCAATGAGCAGTTCTTC.

This clonotype was counted a few times. This rearrangement joins TRBV6-1 to TRBJ2-5; D ambiguous. The end of the DNA is better explained by TRBJ2-1, so the J call may be wrong. CDR3 length: 13 residues. Germline values: CDR1 MNHNS, CDR2 SASEGT. In nucleotides, the CDR3 is TGTGCCAGCAGTGAATCTTGGACGATAGAGCAGTTCTTC. The encoded protein is CASSESWTIEQFF.

J is TRBJ2-6 and V is TRBV9; tentatively, D is TRBD1 or TRBD2 (6 bases each). The CDR3 runs 12 residues. Between the trimmed V and J ends, which lost 0 bases and 12 bases, there was a span of 7 bases. Germline CDR1 reads SGDLS; CDR2 reads YYNGEE. Here the CDR3 DNA reads TGTGCCAGCAGCGTAGAGGGGGGCGTCCTGACTTTC. Protein: CASSVEGGVLTF.

This clonotype was detected only a few times. V is TRBV7-3 and J is TRBJ2-1, with D tentatively TRBD2 (6 bases). Trimming left V 5 bases short and J 5 bases short, with 16 bases between. CDR1 and CDR2 from the germline V gene are SGHTA and FQGTGA. The CDR3 has 15 residues. The CDR3 DNA reads as TGTGCCAGCAGCCCCTCACCGGGACTCCACAATGAGCAGTTCTTC. Its translation: CASSPSPGLHNEQFF.

CDR3 bases: TGTGCCAGCAGCCCCCGACCGAGGGTGGTTTATGGCAACGAGCAGTACTTC. It codes for CASSPRPRVVYGNEQYF. This chain uses TRBV27 with TRBJ2-7, with TRBD2 as a possible D gene (5 bases). Trimming pared 6 bases from V and 5 bases from J, leaving 26 bases between. Germline loops: CDR1 MNHEY, CDR2 SMNVEV (reference sequence). This CDR3 comprises 17 residues.

This clonotype has more than one count but fewer than ten. The CDR3 bases are TGTGCCATCAGCCCTAGCGGGAGCACAGATACGCAGTATTTT. It translates to CAISPSGSTDTQYF. This chain connects TRBV10-3 to TRBJ2-3; TRBD2 matches at 8 bases. Germline CDR1 and CDR2: ENHRY and SYGVKD. The V and J ends lost 6 bases and 0 bases, in that order; junction bases with no gene match: 2. This CDR3 spans 14 amino acids.

This clonotype has just a few counts. The chain employs TRBV9 and TRBJ1-2; D gene uncertain. Germline CDR1 and CDR2: SGDLS and YYNGEE. The CDR3 runs to 13 residues. Trimming left V 5 bases short and J 8 bases short, with 16 bases between. The CDR3 loop is CASSEGPSGGYTF. CDR3 coding DNA: TGTGCCAGCAGTGAAGGACCTTCCGGCGGCTACACCTTC.

CDR3 region: CASLDSSYNEQFF. Written as DNA, the CDR3 is TGTGCCAGTTTGGACAGCTCCTACAATGAGCAGTTCTTC. The chain has TRBV6-2 or TRBV6-3 and TRBJ2-1; a weak D match, TRBD1 (6 bases). Germline CDR1 reads MNHEY; CDR2 reads SVGEGT. CDR3 length equals 13 residues. V lost 9 bases to trimming and J lost 0 bases, with 9 bases between them.

This clonotype was detected a few times. V is TRBV20-1 and J is TRBJ2-5, with D possibly called TRBD1 or TRBD2 (5 bases each). The CDR3 has 11 amino acids. The germline gives CDR1 DFQATT, CDR2 SNEGSKA (reference sequence). The germline V and J ends were trimmed by 5 bases and 4 bases, with 8 bases remaining between them. Here the CDR3 reads CSAPRGETQYF. The DNA of the CDR3 is TGCAGTGCTCCGAGGGGAGAGACCCAGTACTTC.

Ten or more counts support this clonotype. The CDR3 region is CASSDPAPRWTEAFF. In nucleotides, the CDR3 is TGTGCCAGCAGTGACCCCGCCCCTCGGTGGACTGAAGCTTTCTTT. V usage is TRBV2 and J usage is TRBJ1-1; no firm D call. Germline V gene data show CDR1 as SNHLY and CDR2 as FYNNEI. Deletions cut 3 bases from V and 5 bases from J, with 16 bases between. The CDR3 has 15 residues.

This clonotype came up a few times. V and J are TRBV20-1 and TRBJ1-2, with TRBD1 as a possible D gene (5 bases). The CDR3 is 14 amino acids. Between the trimmed V and J ends, which lost 3 bases and 7 bases, there was a span of 18 bases. Looked up from germline, CDR1 is DFQATT and CDR2 is SNEGSKA (reference sequence). This CDR3 is CSASRGSPGSGYTF. For the CDR3, the DNA is TGCAGTGCTAGCCGGGGCAGTCCTGGTAGTGGCTACACCTTC.

The chain couples TRBV9 to TRBJ1-1; D not resolved. The V end was cut by 0 bases, the J end by 6 bases, with 18 bases between. This CDR3 is built from 16 residues. Per the germline V gene, CDR1 is SGDLS and CDR2 is YYNGEE. Here the CDR3 reads CASSVGLGGNGAEAFF. The DNA for the CDR3 is TGTGCCAGCAGCGTAGGATTGGGAGGGAACGGCGCTGAAGCTTTCTTT.

This clonotype was seen a handful of times. The gene calls are TRBV4-1 and TRBJ2-5; 12 bases align to TRBD2. With V trimmed by 0 bases and J by 4 bases, 9 bases remained unmatched. The CDR3 extends over 18 amino acids. CDR1 is MGHRA and CDR2 is YSYEKL in the germline V gene. The DNA for the CDR3 is TGCGCCAGCAGCCAAGATCGGGCTAGCGGGAGGGCCTCAGAGACCCAGTACTTC. As protein: CASSQDRASGRASETQYF.

A few counts support this clonotype. The CDR3 DNA follows: TGTGCCAGCAGTGTACTAGCTAACAATGAGCAGTTCTTC. It yields the protein CASSVLANNEQFF. The chain uses TRBV6-2 or TRBV6-3 and TRBJ2-5; TRBD2 is a possible D gene (6 bases). The J call could be wrong; TRBJ2-1 is a better fit for the DNA end. The CDR3 loop spans 13 amino acids. Germline CDR1 and CDR2: MNHEY and SVGEGT.

This clonotype occurred a few times. This chain joins TRBV6-5 and TRBJ2-7, with TRBD2 identical over 10 bases. CDR3 size: 16 residues. The J segment lost 7 bases and the V segment lost 2 bases, leaving 11 bases of the junction unmatched. Per germline, CDR1 MNHEY and CDR2 SVGAGI. CDR3 sequence: CASSYNKAGGAFEQYF. CDR3 DNA sequence: TGTGCCAGCAGTTACAACAAAGCGGGAGGGGCCTTTGAGCAGTACTTC.

CDR3 residues: CASSGGQGVPYEQYF. The CDR3 nucleotides read TGTGCCAGCAGCGGAGGACAGGGGGTACCCTACGAGCAGTACTTC. The gene calls are TRBV7-2 and TRBJ2-7; 10 nucleotides line up with TRBD1. The germline V gene encodes CDR1 SGHTA and CDR2 FQGNSA. This CDR3 comprises 15 residues. The V segment lost 5 bases and the J segment 2 bases; nucleotides outside the gene matches: 6.

The chain joins TRBV3-1 to TRBJ2-5; D is uncertain. Trimming left V 0 bases short and J 6 bases short, with 11 bases between. Germline CDR1 reads LGHDT; CDR2 reads YNNKEL (reference sequence). The CDR3 loop spans 14 amino acids. The CDR3 here is CASSQENTAQTQYF. The CDR3 region has the DNA TGTGCCAGCAGCCAAGAGAATACGGCGCAGACCCAGTACTTC.

This chain uses TRBV4-3 with TRBJ1-4; D might be TRBD1 (5 bases). The V gene's germline CDR1 is LGHNA and CDR2 YSLEER. V lost 0 bases and J 2 bases, leaving 10 bases between the germline ends. This CDR3 has 16 amino acids. The CDR3 DNA reads as TGCGCCAGCAGCCAAGAGGGGGGATTCACTAATGAAAAACTGTTTTTT. As protein: CASSQEGGFTNEKLFF.

This clonotype was recorded a few times. The rearrangement joins TRBV7-9 to TRBJ1-6; D perhaps matches TRBD1 (5 bases). Between the trimmed V and J ends, which lost 5 bases and 7 bases, there was a span of 15 bases. The CDR3 runs 15 residues. The germline V gene has CDR1 SEHNR and CDR2 FQNEAQ (reference sequence). The CDR3 region has the DNA TGTGCCAGCAGCGAGGGAGGGGCCAGGAATTCACCCCTCCACTTT. Its protein product is CASSEGGARNSPLHF.

This clonotype was recorded many times. The V and J genes are TRBV28 and TRBJ2-3; D may be TRBD2 (6 bases). Trimming removed 2 bases at V and 4 bases at J, with 13 bases between. This CDR3 contains 15 residues. Germline V gene data show CDR1 as MDHEN and CDR2 as SYDVKM. CDR3: CASSLETSYADTQYF. For the CDR3, the DNA is TGTGCCAGCAGTTTAGAAACTAGCTATGCAGATACGCAGTATTTT.

This chain links TRBV28 with TRBJ2-5, with D perhaps matching TRBD1 (5 bases). V dropped 2 bases and J dropped 6 bases, with 10 bases sitting between them. This CDR3 is 13 amino acids long. Looked up from germline, CDR1 is MDHEN and CDR2 is SYDVKM. CDR3 residues: CASSLGARKTQYF. Here the CDR3 DNA reads TGTGCCAGCAGTTTAGGGGCGAGGAAGACCCAGTACTTC.

This clonotype came up many times. Compared with germline, one end of the junction differs, possibly owing to a read error. CDR3 in DNA: TGTGCCAGCAGCAGGGACGTCCAAGAGACCCAGTACTTC. Its protein product is CASSRDVQETQYF. This chain uses TRBV5-1 with TRBJ2-5; D tentatively reads TRBD1 or TRBD2 (5 bases each). This CDR3 has 13 residues. Germline V gene sequence: CDR1 SGHRS, CDR2 YFSETQ. The entire variable domain, with the rest obtained from reference TRBV5-1 and TRBJ2-5, is as follows: KAGVTQTPRYLIKTRGQQVTLSCSPISGHRSVSWYQQTPGQGLQFLFEYFSETQRNKGNFPGRFSGRQFSNSRSEMNVSTLELGDSALYLCASSRDVQETQYFGPGTRLLVL.

In its sample, this clonotype was seen many times. The chain recombines TRBV12-3 or TRBV12-4 with TRBJ2-5; 7 bases are a match to TRBD1. The CDR3 is 15 residues long. The trim removed 5 bases at V and 3 bases at J, leaving 9 bases unmatched. The CDR3 protein is CASSNYRGSEETQYF. In DNA form, the CDR3 reads TGTGCCAGCAGTAACTACAGGGGTTCCGAAGAGACCCAGTACTTC.

This clonotype was seen a handful of times. The chain carries TRBV29-1 and TRBJ2-7; D possibly uses TRBD1 or TRBD2 (5 bases each). The V gene's germline CDR1 is SQVTM and CDR2 ANQGSEA. Trimming removed 6 bases from V and 0 bases from J, with 15 bases in between. The CDR3 spans 14 residues. As DNA, the CDR3 is TGCAGCGTGGGACGGACCCTGTACTCCTACGAGCAGTACTTC. Encoded protein: CSVGRTLYSYEQYF.

This clonotype showed up many times. The J gene is TRBJ1-2, the V gene TRBV4-2; 7 bases map to TRBD1. Germline V CDR1 and CDR2: LGHNA, YNFKEQ. CDR3 length: 16 amino acids. J lost 2 bases, V lost 1 base, and 7 bases had no gene match. The CDR3 loop is CASSQGLQTGNYGYTF. The CDR3 DNA is TGTGCCAGCAGCCAAGGCCTCCAGACAGGGAACTATGGCTACACCTTC.